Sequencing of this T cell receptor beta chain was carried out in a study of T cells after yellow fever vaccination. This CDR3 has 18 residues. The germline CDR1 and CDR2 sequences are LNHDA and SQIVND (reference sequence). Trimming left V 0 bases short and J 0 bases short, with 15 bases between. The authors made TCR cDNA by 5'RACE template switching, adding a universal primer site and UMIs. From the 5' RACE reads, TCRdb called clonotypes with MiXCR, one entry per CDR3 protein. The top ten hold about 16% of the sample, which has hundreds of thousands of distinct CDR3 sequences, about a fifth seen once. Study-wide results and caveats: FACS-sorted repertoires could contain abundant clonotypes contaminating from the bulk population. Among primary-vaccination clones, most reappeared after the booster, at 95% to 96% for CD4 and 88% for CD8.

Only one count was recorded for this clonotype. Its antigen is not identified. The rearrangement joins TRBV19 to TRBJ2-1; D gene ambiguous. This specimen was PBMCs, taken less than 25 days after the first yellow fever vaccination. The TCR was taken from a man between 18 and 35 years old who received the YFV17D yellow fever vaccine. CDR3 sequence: CASSIDSRSLSSYNEQFF. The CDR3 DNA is TGTGCCAGTAGTATAGATAGCCGGTCCTTGAGCTCCTACAATGAGCAGTTCTTC.